The present entry profiles one TCR beta chain with its context. The antigen is not known. The data were taken from a study of siplizumab effects on memory and regulatory T cells. The CDR3 totals 15 residues. V was clipped by 0 bases and J by 2 bases, with 11 bases between them. CDR1 is LNHNV and CDR2 is YYDKDF in the germline V gene (reference sequence). Only in-frame clones appear in the TCRdb table, and some are missing; sequencing was by immunoSEQ multiplex PCR. The top ten clones hold approximately 15% of a sample with 85,000 to 90,000 clones, about nine tenths of them seen once. General study results and limits: For siplizumab cultures, the suppressive function of their proliferating Tregs was not confirmed. Under siplizumab, alloreactive sequences traced to unstimulated CD4+ memory cells were significantly reduced.

The rearrangement joins TRBV15 to TRBJ2-7; D gene uncertain. Sample: CD4+ T cells sorted from blood. This sequence originates from a human donor in good health. The CDR3 is CATSRDITGTYEQYF. CDR3 DNA: TGTGCCACCAGCAGAGATATCACGGGTACCTACGAGCAGTACTTC.